This TCR beta chain is drawn from a study of shared clonotypes between healthy human individuals. Study overall: The plates for each donor numbered three CD4 naive, three CD4 memory, two CD8 naive and one CD8 memory.

CD45RO-negative, CCR7-positively selected cells formed the naive CD8 fraction, excluding terminally differentiated effector memory CD45RA+ cells. In the original workflow: Filtering differed, since immunoSEQ gave only junction sequences and no quality scores. Some clones are missing from TCRdb's copy, which holds only in-frame ones; the method was immunoSEQ multiplex PCR. Clonal size and the V and J genes are those of that table, whereas D and trimming came from the DNA. The table includes millions of clones, 90% to 95% detected once. Notes on the study in general: Naive subsets generally exceeded memory subsets in estimated richness. Clonotype sharing among the donors was expected to vary with sequencing depth.

This CDR3 contains 13 residues. In germline, CDR1 is SGDLS, CDR2 YYNGEE. V was shortened by 0 bases and J by 4 bases, with 8 bases between the two germline ends. About this clone itself: The antigen is undetermined.

What was sequenced was naive CD8+ T cells from PBMCs. V is TRBV9 and J is TRBJ2-7; D is uncertain. This clonotype originated in a young man in good health. Some clones in this sample may be carry-over from other donors' samples. Written as DNA, the CDR3 is TGTGCCAGCAGCGTAGCCCCCCGATACGAGCAGTACTTC. Translated: CASSVAPRYEQYF.